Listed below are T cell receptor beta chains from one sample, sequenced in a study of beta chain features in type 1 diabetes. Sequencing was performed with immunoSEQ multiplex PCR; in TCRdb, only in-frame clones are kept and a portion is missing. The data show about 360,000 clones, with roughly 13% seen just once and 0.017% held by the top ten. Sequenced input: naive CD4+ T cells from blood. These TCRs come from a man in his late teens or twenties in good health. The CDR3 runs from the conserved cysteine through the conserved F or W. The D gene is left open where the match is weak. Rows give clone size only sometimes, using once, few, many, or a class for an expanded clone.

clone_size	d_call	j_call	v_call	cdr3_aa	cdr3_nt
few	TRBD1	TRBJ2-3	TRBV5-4	CASMKGQGSNTQYF	TGTGCCAGCATGAAGGGACAGGGGTCTAATACGCAGTATTTT
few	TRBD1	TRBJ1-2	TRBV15	CATSRPTTGRSNYGYTF	TGTGCCACCAGCAGACCAACGACAGGGCGCTCTAACTATGGCTACACCTTC
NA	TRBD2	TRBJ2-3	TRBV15	CATRSGGATDTQYF	TGTGCCACCAGGAGCGGGGGGGCCACAGATACGCAGTATTTT
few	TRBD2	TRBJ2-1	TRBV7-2	CASSLRAGTSLGEQFF	TGTGCCAGCAGCCTAAGGGCCGGGACTAGCCTCGGTGAGCAGTTCTTC
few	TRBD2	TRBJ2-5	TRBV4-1	CASSQAWPGGSQETQYF	TGCGCCAGCAGCCAAGCTTGGCCGGGGGGATCCCAAGAGACCCAGTACTTC
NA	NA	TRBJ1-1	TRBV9	CASSRDTEAFF	TGTGCCAGCAGCCGGGACACTGAAGCTTTCTTT
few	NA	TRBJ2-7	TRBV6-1	CASTLGGAYEQYF	TGTGCCAGCACCCTGGGTGGGGCTTACGAGCAGTACTTC
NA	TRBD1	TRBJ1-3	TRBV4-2	CASSPAAGTGTTTIYF	TGTGCCAGCAGCCCAGCTGCCGGGACAGGGACGACCACCATATATTTT
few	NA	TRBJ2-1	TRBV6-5	CASSYLGAGYEQFF	TGTGCCAGCAGTTATTTGGGGGCTGGATATGAGCAGTTCTTC
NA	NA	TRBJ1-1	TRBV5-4	CASSPGQQNTEAFF	TGTGCCAGCAGCCCTGGACAGCAAAACACTGAAGCTTTCTTT
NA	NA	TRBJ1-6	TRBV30	CASHRGGNSPLHF	TGTGCCTCCCATCGGGGAGGGAATTCACCCCTCCACTTT
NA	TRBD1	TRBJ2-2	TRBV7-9	CASSLRTGVMPGELFF	TGTGCCAGCAGCCTTAGGACAGGGGTCATGCCCGGGGAGCTGTTTTTT
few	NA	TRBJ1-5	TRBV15	CATSRDYSNQPQHF	TGTGCCACCAGCAGAGATTATAGCAATCAGCCCCAGCATTTT
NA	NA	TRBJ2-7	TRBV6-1	CASPYTPGLSNEQYF	TGTGCCAGCCCCTACACTCCGGGACTCTCCAACGAGCAGTACTTC
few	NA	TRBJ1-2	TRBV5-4	CASSPSPGVQGYTF	TGTGCCAGCAGCCCAAGCCCGGGGGTTCAAGGCTACACCTTC
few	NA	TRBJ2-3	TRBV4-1	CASSQDVTAGTDTQYF	TGCGCCAGCAGCCAAGATGTCACGGCGGGGACAGATACGCAGTATTTT
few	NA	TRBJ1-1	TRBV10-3	CAISESWLMNTEAFF	TGTGCCATCAGTGAGTCGTGGCTCATGAACACTGAAGCTTTCTTT
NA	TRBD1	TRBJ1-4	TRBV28	CASSPPRTGGNEKLFF	TGTGCCAGCAGTCCTCCTAGGACAGGCGGAAATGAAAAACTGTTTTTT
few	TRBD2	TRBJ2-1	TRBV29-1	CSVRTLAGGGNEQFF	TGCAGCGTTCGAACCCTAGCGGGAGGCGGTAATGAGCAGTTCTTC
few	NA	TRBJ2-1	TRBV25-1	CASSPRETKQFF	TGTGCCAGCAGTCCTAGGGAGACCAAGCAGTTCTTC
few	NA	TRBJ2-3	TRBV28	CASSSSSGADTQYF	TGTGCCAGCAGTTCTAGCTCGGGGGCAGATACGCAGTATTTT
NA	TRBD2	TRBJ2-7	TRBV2	CASSRSGTNFAVRKYF	TGTGCCAGCAGCCGATCAGGGACTAACTTCGCCGTAAGGAAGTACTTC
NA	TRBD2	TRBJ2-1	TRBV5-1	CASNPGGTSASSYNEQFF	TGCGCCAGCAACCCCGGGGGGACTAGCGCCAGCTCCTACAATGAGCAGTTCTTC
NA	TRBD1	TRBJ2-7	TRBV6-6	CASSYSRTGLYEQYF	TGTGCCAGCAGTTACTCGAGGACAGGACTCTACGAGCAGTACTTC
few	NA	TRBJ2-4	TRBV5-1	CASSLTLAKNIQYF	TGCGCCAGCAGCTTGACTTTAGCCAAAAACATTCAGTACTTC
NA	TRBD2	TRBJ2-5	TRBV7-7	CASSIGLAGSETQYF	TGTGCTAGCAGCATCGGGCTAGCGGGGTCGGAGACCCAGTACTTC
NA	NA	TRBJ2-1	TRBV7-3	CASSLSVTSYNEQFF	TGTGCCAGCAGCTTAAGCGTTACGTCCTACAATGAGCAGTTCTTC
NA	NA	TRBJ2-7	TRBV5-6	CASSLSSYEQYF	TGTGCCAGCAGCCTTAGCTCCTACGAGCAGTACTTC
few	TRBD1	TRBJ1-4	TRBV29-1	CSVGDRGRKLFF	TGCAGCGTTGGAGACAGGGGACGAAAACTGTTTTTT
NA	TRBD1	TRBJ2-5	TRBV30	CAWSADRAQQTQYF	TGTGCCTGGAGTGCTGACAGGGCCCAACAGACCCAGTACTTC
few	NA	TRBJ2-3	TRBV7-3	CASSRRGFTDTQYF	TGTGCCAGCAGCCGAAGGGGCTTCACAGATACGCAGTATTTT
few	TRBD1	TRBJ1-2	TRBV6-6	CASGRQGAYGYTF	TGTGCCAGCGGACGACAGGGGGCCTATGGCTACACCTTC
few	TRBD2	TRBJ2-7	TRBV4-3	CASSQDMASGNLNEQYF	TGCGCCAGCAGCCAAGATATGGCTAGCGGGAATCTTAACGAGCAGTACTTC
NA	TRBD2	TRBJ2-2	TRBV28	CASSFALPGGLSGELFF	TGTGCCAGCAGTTTTGCGCTACCGGGAGGGCTTAGCGGGGAGCTGTTTTTT
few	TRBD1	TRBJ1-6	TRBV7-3	CASSSGTAWSPLHF	TGTGCCAGCAGCTCCGGGACAGCATGGTCACCCCTCCACTTT
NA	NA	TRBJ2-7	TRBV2	CASDGWRRYEQYF	TGTGCCAGCGACGGCTGGAGGAGGTACGAGCAGTACTTC
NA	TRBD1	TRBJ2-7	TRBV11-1	CASSRTGAYEQYF	TGTGCCAGCAGCCGGACAGGGGCCTACGAGCAGTACTTC
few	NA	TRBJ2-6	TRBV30	CAWTNGANVLTF	TGTGCCTGGACAAATGGGGCCAACGTCCTGACTTTC
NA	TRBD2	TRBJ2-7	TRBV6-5	CASSYGIAGTTEQYF	TGTGCCAGCAGTTACGGGATAGCGGGGACTACGGAGCAGTACTTC
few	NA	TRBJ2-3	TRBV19	CASRSPGQGTDTQYF	TGTGCCAGTCGATCGCCAGGGCAAGGCACAGATACGCAGTATTTT
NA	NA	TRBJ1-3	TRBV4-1	CASSQREISGNTIYF	TGCGCCAGCAGCCAGAGGGAAATTTCCGGAAACACCATATATTTT
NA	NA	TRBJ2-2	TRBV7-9	CARSLGGVSTGELFF	TGTGCCAGGTCGTTAGGAGGGGTCAGCACCGGGGAGCTGTTTTTT
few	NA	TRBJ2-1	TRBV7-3	CASSLIGVSYNEQFF	TGTGCCAGCAGCCTAATAGGAGTCTCCTACAATGAGCAGTTCTTC